Listed below are T cell receptor beta chains from one sample, sequenced in a study of beta chain features in type 1 diabetes. Clones were sequenced by immunoSEQ multiplex PCR, and TCRdb holds only the in-frame ones, with some missing. The table records 350,000 to 450,000 clones, about 15% of them present only once. Specimen: naive CD4+ T cells from blood. The receptors come from a woman aged 18-29 years in good health. The CDR3 runs from the conserved cysteine through the conserved F or W. The D gene is left open where the match is weak. Clone size is shown for a subset of rows, as once, few, many or a class of expanded clone.

d_gene: TRBD1
abundance: few
j_gene: TRBJ2-7
v_gene: TRBV30
CDR3nt: TGTGCCTGGAGTCCGACCCCCGGGACAGGTATCCACGAGCAGTACTTC
CDR3aa: CAWSPTPGTGIHEQYF

d_gene: -
abundance: few
j_gene: TRBJ2-1
v_gene: TRBV9
CDR3nt: TGTGCCAGCAGCGTAAGGAGGGAGATGGGCAATGAGCAGTTCTTC
CDR3aa: CASSVRREMGNEQFF

d_gene: TRBD1
abundance: -
j_gene: TRBJ2-1
v_gene: TRBV5-1
CDR3nt: TGCGCCAGCAGCTTGGCCCAGGGGGCGGGCAATGAGCAGTTCTTC
CDR3aa: CASSLAQGAGNEQFF

d_gene: -
abundance: -
j_gene: TRBJ1-2
v_gene: TRBV4-1
CDR3nt: TGCGCCAGCAGCCACCCATCTAACTATGGCTACACCTTC
CDR3aa: CASSHPSNYGYTF

d_gene: -
abundance: few
j_gene: TRBJ2-1
v_gene: TRBV20-1
CDR3nt: TGCAGTGCTAGTGGAGCGAATGAGCAGTTCTTC
CDR3aa: CSASGANEQFF

d_gene: -
abundance: few
j_gene: TRBJ2-3
v_gene: TRBV7-9
CDR3nt: TGTGCCAGCAGCTTAGAGGGACTGGGCACAGATACGCAGTATTTT
CDR3aa: CASSLEGLGTDTQYF

d_gene: -
abundance: -
j_gene: TRBJ1-1
v_gene: TRBV18
CDR3nt: TGTGCCAGCTCATTGAGTCCCCGGGACACTGAAGCTTTCTTT
CDR3aa: CASSLSPRDTEAFF

d_gene: TRBD1
abundance: few
j_gene: TRBJ2-7
v_gene: TRBV27
CDR3nt: TGTGCCAGCAGTCCCTGGACAGGGAGTTACGAGCAGTACTTC
CDR3aa: CASSPWTGSYEQYF

d_gene: -
abundance: few
j_gene: TRBJ2-3
v_gene: TRBV30
CDR3nt: TGTGCCTGGAGCGTCACAGATACGCAGTATTTT
CDR3aa: CAWSVTDTQYF

d_gene: -
abundance: -
j_gene: TRBJ2-5
v_gene: TRBV18
CDR3nt: TGTGCCAGCTCACCACCGACAGGGACCCAGTACTTC
CDR3aa: CASSPPTGTQYF

d_gene: -
abundance: -
j_gene: TRBJ1-2
v_gene: TRBV2
CDR3nt: TGTGCCAGCAGTGCCGGGGACTACTATGGCTACACCTTC
CDR3aa: CASSAGDYYGYTF

d_gene: -
abundance: -
j_gene: TRBJ1-2
v_gene: TRBV9
CDR3nt: TGTGCCAGCAGCGTAGAAAGGGAGGGCTACACCTTC
CDR3aa: CASSVEREGYTF

d_gene: -
abundance: once
j_gene: TRBJ1-2
v_gene: TRBV6-6
CDR3nt: TGTGCCAGCAGTCCCCGGGAAGGGAACTATGGCTACACCTTC
CDR3aa: CASSPREGNYGYTF

d_gene: -
abundance: -
j_gene: TRBJ2-3
v_gene: TRBV5-1
CDR3nt: TGCGCCAGCAGCACCCAGAACACCGAAGATACGCAGTATTTT
CDR3aa: CASSTQNTEDTQYF

d_gene: TRBD2
abundance: once
j_gene: TRBJ2-1
v_gene: TRBV6-6
CDR3nt: TGTGCCAGCAGGGGGGAGGGTGAGCAGTTCTTC
CDR3aa: CASRGEGEQFF

d_gene: -
abundance: few
j_gene: TRBJ1-2
v_gene: TRBV11-2
CDR3nt: TGTGCCAGCAGCTCGGTACAGGGTAACTATGGCTACACCTTC
CDR3aa: CASSSVQGNYGYTF

d_gene: TRBD1
abundance: -
j_gene: TRBJ1-5
v_gene: TRBV7-9
CDR3nt: TGTGCCAGCAGCGGACAGGTTACTAATCAGCCCCAGCATTTT
CDR3aa: CASSGQVTNQPQHF

d_gene: TRBD1
abundance: few
j_gene: TRBJ1-1
v_gene: TRBV7-9
CDR3nt: TGTGCCAGCAGCATGGACAGGAGAATGAACACTGAAGCTTTCTTT
CDR3aa: CASSMDRRMNTEAFF

d_gene: -
abundance: few
j_gene: TRBJ1-1
v_gene: TRBV25-1
CDR3nt: TGTGCCAGCAGTGAAATTGGAGTGAACACTGAAGCTTTCTTT
CDR3aa: CASSEIGVNTEAFF

d_gene: -
abundance: -
j_gene: TRBJ1-5
v_gene: TRBV6-1
CDR3nt: TGTGCCAGCAGTGAGCAGACTAATCAGCCCCAGCATTTT
CDR3aa: CASSEQTNQPQHF

d_gene: -
abundance: few
j_gene: TRBJ2-1
v_gene: TRBV21-1
CDR3nt: TGTGCCAGCAGCGTCAAGCGGGAGCACAATGAGCAGTTCTTC
CDR3aa: CASSVKREHNEQFF

d_gene: -
abundance: once
j_gene: TRBJ1-5
v_gene: TRBV28
CDR3nt: TGTGCCAGCAGTCCCCTCGGAGACGGGGAATATCAGCCCCAGCATTTT
CDR3aa: CASSPLGDGEYQPQHF

d_gene: TRBD2
abundance: few
j_gene: TRBJ2-4
v_gene: TRBV30
CDR3nt: TGTGCCTGGAAGCTAGCGGGGGGGAACATTCAGTACTTC
CDR3aa: CAWKLAGGNIQYF

d_gene: TRBD1
abundance: -
j_gene: TRBJ2-7
v_gene: TRBV25-1
CDR3nt: TGTGCCAGCAGTGCACGCCATCGAGGGGACAGAGGCTACGAGCAGTACTTC
CDR3aa: CASSARHRGDRGYEQYF

d_gene: -
abundance: -
j_gene: TRBJ1-2
v_gene: TRBV7-8
CDR3nt: TGTGCCAGCAGCTTCAGACAGGCCTATGGCTACACCTTC
CDR3aa: CASSFRQAYGYTF

d_gene: TRBD1
abundance: -
j_gene: TRBJ2-3
v_gene: TRBV18
CDR3nt: TGTGCCAGCTCACCACTCGGACAGGGAAGCACAGATACGCAGTATTTT
CDR3aa: CASSPLGQGSTDTQYF

d_gene: TRBD2
abundance: -
j_gene: TRBJ2-5
v_gene: TRBV9
CDR3nt: TGTGCCAGCAGCGCCAGCGGGGGGACAGAGACCCAGTACTTC
CDR3aa: CASSASGGTETQYF

d_gene: -
abundance: few
j_gene: TRBJ2-5
v_gene: TRBV25-1
CDR3nt: TGTGCCAGCAGTGACCTCGGGACACTCCAAGAGACCCAGTACTTC
CDR3aa: CASSDLGTLQETQYF

d_gene: -
abundance: -
j_gene: TRBJ2-3
v_gene: TRBV2
CDR3nt: TGTGCCAGCAGTGAAGGAGCGGACTTCCCTACAGATACGCAGTATTTT
CDR3aa: CASSEGADFPTDTQYF

d_gene: -
abundance: -
j_gene: TRBJ1-1
v_gene: TRBV4-2
CDR3nt: TGTGCCAGCAGCCAGCGGCTGGGAGATATGAACACTGAAGCTTTCTTT
CDR3aa: CASSQRLGDMNTEAFF

d_gene: -
abundance: -
j_gene: TRBJ2-1
v_gene: TRBV4-3
CDR3nt: TGCGCCAGCAGCCAGCGCTTGGAGCGGGCCTACAATGAGCAGTTCTTC
CDR3aa: CASSQRLERAYNEQFF

d_gene: TRBD1
abundance: -
j_gene: TRBJ2-7
v_gene: TRBV5-5
CDR3nt: TGTGCCAGCACCGGGACAGGGTTAGTCAGCCAGTACTTC
CDR3aa: CASTGTGLVSQYF

d_gene: -
abundance: few
j_gene: TRBJ1-2
v_gene: TRBV6-6
CDR3nt: TGTGCCAGCAGTTACCTCGGACAGCTTTATGGCTACACCTTC
CDR3aa: CASSYLGQLYGYTF

d_gene: TRBD1
abundance: -
j_gene: TRBJ2-6
v_gene: TRBV19
CDR3nt: TGTGCCAGCACTCTGGGGGGACAGGTGTTCTCTGGGGCCAACGTCCTGACTTTC
CDR3aa: CASTLGGQVFSGANVLTF

d_gene: TRBD1
abundance: few
j_gene: TRBJ2-7
v_gene: TRBV6-5
CDR3nt: TGTGCCAGCAAAAGGACAGGTTCCCACGAGCAGTACTTC
CDR3aa: CASKRTGSHEQYF

d_gene: TRBD2
abundance: -
j_gene: TRBJ2-1
v_gene: TRBV2
CDR3nt: TGTGCCAGCAGTGAAAGGACTAGCGGTCTGAATGAGCAGTTCTTC
CDR3aa: CASSERTSGLNEQFF

d_gene: TRBD2
abundance: few
j_gene: TRBJ2-3
v_gene: TRBV10-3
CDR3nt: TGTGCCATCAGTGATCCCGGGACTAGCGGTTCAGATACGCAGTATTTT
CDR3aa: CAISDPGTSGSDTQYF

d_gene: -
abundance: few
j_gene: TRBJ1-1
v_gene: TRBV6-6
CDR3nt: TGTGCCAGCAAGGGACACCAGAACACTGAAGCTTTCTTT
CDR3aa: CASKGHQNTEAFF

d_gene: TRBD1
abundance: -
j_gene: TRBJ2-6
v_gene: TRBV28
CDR3nt: TGTGCCAGCACCGTGGACAGGGCTGGGGCCAACGTCCTGACTTTC
CDR3aa: CASTVDRAGANVLTF

d_gene: -
abundance: -
j_gene: TRBJ1-2
v_gene: TRBV5-1
CDR3nt: TGCGCCAGCAGCCTAGGACAGCCCCCGGGCCATGGCTACACCTTC
CDR3aa: CASSLGQPPGHGYTF